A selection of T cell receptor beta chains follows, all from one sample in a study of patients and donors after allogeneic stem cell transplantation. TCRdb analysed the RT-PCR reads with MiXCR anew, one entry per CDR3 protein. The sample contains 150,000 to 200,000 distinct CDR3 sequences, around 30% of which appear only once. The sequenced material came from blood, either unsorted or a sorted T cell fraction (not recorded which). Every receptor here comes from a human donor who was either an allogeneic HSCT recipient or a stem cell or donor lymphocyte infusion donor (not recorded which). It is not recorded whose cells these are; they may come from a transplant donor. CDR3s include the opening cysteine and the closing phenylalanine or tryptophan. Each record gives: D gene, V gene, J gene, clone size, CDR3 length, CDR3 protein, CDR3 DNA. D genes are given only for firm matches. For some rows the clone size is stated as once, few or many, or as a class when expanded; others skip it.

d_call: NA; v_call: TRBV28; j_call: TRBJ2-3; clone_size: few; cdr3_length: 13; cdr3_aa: CASRTTGRATQYF; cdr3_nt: TGTGCCAGCAGGACAACAGGGAGGGCTACGCAGTATTTT
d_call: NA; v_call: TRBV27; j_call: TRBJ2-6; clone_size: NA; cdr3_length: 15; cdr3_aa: CATCRGPSGANVLTF; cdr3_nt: TGTGCCACCTGCAGGGGACCCTCTGGGGCCAACGTCCTGACTTTC
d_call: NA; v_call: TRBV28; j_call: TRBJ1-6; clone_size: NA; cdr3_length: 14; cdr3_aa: CASSEFSGVRPLHF; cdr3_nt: TGTGCCAGCAGTGAATTTTCGGGTGTTAGGCCCCTCCACTTT
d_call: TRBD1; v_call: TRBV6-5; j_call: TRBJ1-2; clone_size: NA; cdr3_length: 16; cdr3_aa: CASSFVWTGGNYGYTF; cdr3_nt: TGTGCCAGCAGTTTCGTGTGGACAGGGGGGAACTATGGCTACACCTTC
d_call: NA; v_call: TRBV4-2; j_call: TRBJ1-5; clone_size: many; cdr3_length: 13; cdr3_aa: CASSQDLNQPQHF; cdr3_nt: TGTGCCAGCAGCCAAGATCTTAATCAGCCCCAGCATTTT
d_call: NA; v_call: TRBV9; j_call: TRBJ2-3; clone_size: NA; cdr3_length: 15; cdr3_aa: CASSAADGYTDTQYF; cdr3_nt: TGTGCCAGCAGCGCGGCGGACGGATACACAGATACGCAGTATTTT
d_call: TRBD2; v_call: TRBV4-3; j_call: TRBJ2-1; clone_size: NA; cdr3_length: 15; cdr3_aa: CASSPGLTSPNEQFF; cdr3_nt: TGCGCCAGCAGCCCCGGGCTGACTAGCCCCAATGAGCAGTTCTTC
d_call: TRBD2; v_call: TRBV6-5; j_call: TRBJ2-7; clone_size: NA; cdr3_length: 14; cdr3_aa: CASSYIAGNYEQYF; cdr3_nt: TGTGCCAGCAGTTACATAGCGGGAAATTACGAGCAGTACTTC
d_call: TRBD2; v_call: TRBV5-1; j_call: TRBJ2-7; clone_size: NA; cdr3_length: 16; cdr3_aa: CASSLSGRLSSYEQYF; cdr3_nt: TGCGCCAGCAGCTTAAGCGGGAGGCTCAGCTCCTACGAGCAGTACTTC
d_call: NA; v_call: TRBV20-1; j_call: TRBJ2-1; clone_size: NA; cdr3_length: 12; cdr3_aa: CSARQGPIEQFF; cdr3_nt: TGCAGTGCTAGACAGGGGCCTATTGAGCAGTTCTTC
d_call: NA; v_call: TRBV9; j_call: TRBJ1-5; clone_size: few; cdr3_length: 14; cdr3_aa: CASSVDPSNQPQHF; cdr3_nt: TGTGCCAGCAGCGTAGACCCCAGCAATCAGCCCCAGCATTTT
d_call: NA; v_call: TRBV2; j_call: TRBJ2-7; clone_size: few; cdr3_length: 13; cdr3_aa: CASTSVNRNEQYF; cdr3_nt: TGTGCCAGCACTAGCGTTAATCGGAACGAGCAGTACTTC
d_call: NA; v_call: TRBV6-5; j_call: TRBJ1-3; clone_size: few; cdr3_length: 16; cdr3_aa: CASSYSYGETGNTIYF; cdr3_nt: TGTGCCAGCAGTTACTCGTACGGGGAGACTGGAAACACCATATATTTT
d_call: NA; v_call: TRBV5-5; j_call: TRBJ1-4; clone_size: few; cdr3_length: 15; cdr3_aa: CASSLKQRLNEKLFF; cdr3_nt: TGTGCCAGCAGCTTGAAACAGCGTCTGAATGAAAAACTGTTTTTT
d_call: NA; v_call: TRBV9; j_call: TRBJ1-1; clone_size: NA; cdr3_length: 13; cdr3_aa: CASSVGIWTEAFF; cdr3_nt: TGTGCCAGCAGCGTAGGTATATGGACTGAAGCTTTCTTT
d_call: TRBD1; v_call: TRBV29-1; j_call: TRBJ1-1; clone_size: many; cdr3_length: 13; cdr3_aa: CSVATGMNTEAFF; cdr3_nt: TGCAGCGTCGCGACAGGGATGAACACTGAAGCTTTCTTT
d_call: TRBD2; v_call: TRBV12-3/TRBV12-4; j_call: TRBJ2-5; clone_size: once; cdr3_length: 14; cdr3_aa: CASSRGLEQETQYF; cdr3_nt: TGTGCCAGCAGCCGAGGACTAGAACAAGAGACCCAGTACTTC
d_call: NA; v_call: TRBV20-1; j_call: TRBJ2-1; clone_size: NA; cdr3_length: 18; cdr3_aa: CSASQGERYLLSYNEQFF; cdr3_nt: TGCAGTGCTAGTCAAGGGGAGCGGTACCTCCTCTCCTACAATGAGCAGTTCTTC
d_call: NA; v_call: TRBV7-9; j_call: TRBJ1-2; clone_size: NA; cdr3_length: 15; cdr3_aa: CASSFRGGENYGYTF; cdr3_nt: TGTGCCAGCAGCTTTAGGGGAGGGGAGAACTATGGCTACACCTTC
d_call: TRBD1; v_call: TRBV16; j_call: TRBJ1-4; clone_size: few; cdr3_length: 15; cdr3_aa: CASSLEGTGREKLFF; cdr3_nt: TGTGCCAGCAGCCTAGAGGGGACAGGGCGAGAAAAACTGTTTTTT
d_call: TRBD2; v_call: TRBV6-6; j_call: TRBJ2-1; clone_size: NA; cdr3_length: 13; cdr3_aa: CASSYELAGLKFF; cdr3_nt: TGTGCCAGCAGTTACGAACTAGCGGGGCTTAAGTTCTTC
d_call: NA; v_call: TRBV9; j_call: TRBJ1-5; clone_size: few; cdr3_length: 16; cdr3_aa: CASSALGGRSNQPQHF; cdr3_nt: TGTGCCAGCAGCGCCCTCGGGGGAAGGAGCAATCAGCCCCAGCATTTT
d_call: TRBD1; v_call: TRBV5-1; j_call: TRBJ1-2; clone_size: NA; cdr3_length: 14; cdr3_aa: CASSSQGADYGYTF; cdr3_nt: TGCGCCAGCAGCTCACAGGGGGCGGACTATGGCTACACCTTC
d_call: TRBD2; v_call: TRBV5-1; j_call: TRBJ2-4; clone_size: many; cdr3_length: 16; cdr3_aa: CASSPLAGAAKNIQYF; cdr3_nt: TGCGCCAGCAGCCCCCTAGCGGGAGCTGCCAAAAACATTCAGTACTTC
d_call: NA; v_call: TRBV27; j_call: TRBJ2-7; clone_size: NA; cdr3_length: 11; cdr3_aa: CASSDYYEQYF; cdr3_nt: TGTGCCAGCAGTGATTACTACGAGCAGTACTTC
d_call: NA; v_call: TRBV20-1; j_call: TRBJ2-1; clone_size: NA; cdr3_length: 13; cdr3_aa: CSATLDGYNEQFF; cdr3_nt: TGCAGTGCTACGCTCGACGGATACAATGAGCAGTTCTTC
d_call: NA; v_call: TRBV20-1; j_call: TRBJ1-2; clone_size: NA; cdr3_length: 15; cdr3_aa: CSTLPGGGAPYGYTF; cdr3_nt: TGCAGTACTCTCCCCGGAGGAGGGGCGCCGTATGGCTACACCTTC
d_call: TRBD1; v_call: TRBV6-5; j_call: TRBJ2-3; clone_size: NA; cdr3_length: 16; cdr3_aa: CASSYSFLQGADTQYF; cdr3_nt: TGTGCCAGCAGTTACTCGTTTCTTCAGGGGGCAGATACGCAGTATTTT
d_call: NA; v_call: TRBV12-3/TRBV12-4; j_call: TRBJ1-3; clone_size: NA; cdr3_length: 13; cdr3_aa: CASSPPGIGTIYF; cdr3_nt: TGTGCCAGCAGTCCACCCGGGATCGGCACCATATATTTT